This paragraph reports one TCR beta chain. This sample stems from a study of blood T cell repertoires in COVID-19. About the research overall: Donors in the United States, Italy and Spain gave samples during acute or convalescent COVID-19. T cells, B-cell-depleted T cells, or PBMCs provided the cDNA or gDNA that served as material.

Original processing notes: Quantification of nucleated cells was approximated via reference gene primer amplification. Produced via immunoSEQ multiplex PCR; TCRdb's table is partial and in-frame only. That table gives V, J and clone size, and the DNA gave D and trimming. The sample holds about 61,000 clones, approximately 87% seen once. V was shortened by 4 bases and J by 1 base, with 9 bases between the two germline ends. The CDR3 totals 13 residues. The germline V gene encodes CDR1 SGHDT and CDR2 YYEEEE. Input material: peripheral blood. The TCR sequence derives from a human donor in a cohort sampled during active COVID-19. The chain combines TRBV5-6 with TRBJ2-7; TRBD1 is a possible D gene (6 bases). Here the CDR3 DNA reads TGTGCCAGCAGCACCACAGGGTCCTACGAGCAGTACTTC. Translating gives CASSTTGSYEQYF.